Below, 22 T cell receptor beta chains from the same sample are listed, as sequenced in a study of cytomegalovirus exposure and HLA in healthy donors. PCR amplification relied on 60 Vbeta primers (plus 13 Jbeta primers). Produced via immunoSEQ multiplex PCR; TCRdb's table is partial and in-frame only. The table has some 110,000 clones, 69% seen once; the top ten hold 2.5% to 3.5%. The sequencing sample was made of PBMCs. These receptors were collected from a man aged 25 to 45 in good health and CMV-seronegative.

CDR3 sequence reads: CASSLRATGEVTEAFF. CDR3 nucleotides: TGTGCCAGCAGTTTACGAGCGACAGGGGAGGTCACTGAAGCTTTCTTT. This chain uses TRBV27 with TRBJ1-1, with TRBD1 matching over 8 bases. CDR1 MNHEY and CDR2 SMNVEV come from the germline V gene (reference sequence). The V gene end was trimmed by 2 bases and the J gene end by 4 bases; junction bases not matched to a gene: 9. The CDR3 spans 16 residues.

The chain couples TRBV4-3 to TRBJ2-5; 7 nucleotides agree with TRBD2. The closer fit of TRBJ2-7 to the DNA end suggests the J call may be wrong. Germline V gene data show CDR1 as LGHNA and CDR2 as YSLEER. This CDR3 comprises 15 residues. The CDR3 nucleotides are TGCGCCAGCAGCCCGTTTGGGGGGGACGTTTACGAGCAGTACTTC. Its translation is CASSPFGGDVYEQYF.

This clone has a handful of counts. CDR3 sequence (DNA): TGTGCCAGCAGCTTATCACTAGCGGGAGCCAACAATGAGCAGTTCTTC. It codes for CASSLSLAGANNEQFF. This chain connects TRBV7-9 to TRBJ2-1; 11 bases match TRBD2. The junction had 5 bases not matched to a gene; V was cut back by 2 bases and J by 5 bases. Germline lookup yields CDR1 SEHNR and CDR2 FQNEAQ (reference sequence). This CDR3 is built from 16 residues.

There are a few counts of this clone. The chain recombines TRBV4-3 with TRBJ1-4; no firm D call. Germline loops: CDR1 LGHNA, CDR2 YSLEER. V lost 4 bases, J lost 5 bases, and 14 bases lay in between. The CDR3 loop spans 15 amino acids. This CDR3 reads CASSRASGSNEKLFF. The DNA for the CDR3 is TGCGCCAGCAGCCGAGCTTCAGGTTCCAATGAAAAACTGTTTTTT.

This clone was seen a handful of times. The J gene is TRBJ2-7, the V gene TRBV5-1; D not resolved. Trimming removed 4 bases at V and 1 base at J, with 15 bases between. CDR3 size: 15 residues. Germline-derived CDR1 and CDR2 are SGHRS and YFSETQ. The DNA of the CDR3 is TGCGCCAGCAGCACTGGAGCCCTAGGTTCCTACGAGCAGTACTTC. Amino acid sequence: CASSTGALGSYEQYF.

This clone was recorded a few times. CDR3 DNA: TGCGCCAGCAGAAGGGGGGACAGTTCCCCCACCTACGAGCAGTACTTC. Its protein product is CASRRGDSSPTYEQYF. The chain combines TRBV5-1 with TRBJ2-7, with D perhaps TRBD1 (7 bases). This CDR3 region has 16 residues. V was shortened by 5 bases and J by 2 bases, with 20 bases between the two germline ends. Germline V gives CDR1 SGHRS, CDR2 YFSETQ.

The V gene is TRBV4-3, the J gene TRBJ2-7, with D possibly TRBD1 on 6 matching bases. The CDR3 has 15 residues. The germline V and J ends were trimmed by 1 base and 4 bases, with 14 bases remaining between them. Per the germline V gene, CDR1 is LGHNA and CDR2 is YSLEER. CDR3 in amino acids: CASSQGVTGPYEQYF. The CDR3 DNA reads TGCGCCAGCAGCCAAGGGGTGACAGGCCCTTACGAGCAGTACTTC.

The chain carries TRBV5-1 and TRBJ1-2, with TRBD1 matching over 8 bases. Trimming at V came to 4 bases and at J to 6 bases, leaving 5 bases not matched to a gene. Germline V gives CDR1 SGHRS, CDR2 YFSETQ. The CDR3 has 13 residues. The CDR3 nucleotides read TGCGCCAGCAGCCCGTGGGGACAGGATGGCTACACCTTC. Translating gives CASSPWGQDGYTF.

This clone was found a few times. The chain recombines TRBV2 with TRBJ2-7; unclear D gene. CDR3 length: 12 amino acids. V was clipped by 5 bases and J by 0 bases, with 5 bases between them. In germline, CDR1 is SNHLY, CDR2 FYNNEI. This CDR3 reads CASSTSSYEQYF. The DNA for the CDR3 is TGTGCCAGCAGTACCAGCTCCTACGAGCAGTACTTC.

CDR3 sequence: CASSLVGTGKETQYF. The CDR3 DNA reads as TGTGCCAGCAGCTTAGTTGGGACAGGGAAAGAGACCCAGTACTTC. The chain joins TRBV7-9 to TRBJ2-5; 9 positions agree with TRBD1. Trimming removed 1 base from V and 3 bases from J; junction bases left unmatched: 3. Per the germline V gene, CDR1 is SEHNR and CDR2 is FQNEAQ (reference sequence). This CDR3 has 15 residues.

The table lists this clone with a count of one. The rearrangement joins TRBV4-2 to TRBJ2-5; TRBD2 agrees at 12 bases. Germline-derived CDR1 and CDR2 are LGHNA and YNFKEQ. With 0 bases clipped from V and 7 bases from J, the junction kept 12 bases outside the gene matches. This CDR3 is 18 amino acids long. CDR3 in DNA: TGTGCCAGCAGCCAAGATCTCCTAGCGGGAGGGGATCGGGGGACCCAGTACTTC. Translated: CASSQDLLAGGDRGTQYF.

This chain uses TRBV30 with TRBJ1-5, with 7 bases aligning to TRBD1. Losses at the gene ends were 1 base for V and 6 bases for J; bases not matched to a gene: 9. This CDR3 spans 15 amino acids. Germline assignment: CDR1 GTSNPN and CDR2 SVGIG (reference sequence). This CDR3 reads CAWSDDREYGQPQHF. CDR3 DNA sequence: TGTGCCTGGAGTGATGACAGGGAATACGGTCAGCCCCAGCATTTT. The whole variable domain, remainder taken from reference TRBV30 and TRBJ1-5, is SQTIHQWPATLVQPVGSPLSLECTVEGTSNPNLYWYRQAAGRGLQLLFYSVGIGQISSEVPQNLSASRPQDRQFILSSKKLLLSDSGFYLCAWSDDREYGQPQHFGDGTRLSIL.

This chain connects TRBV7-2 to TRBJ2-3; 7 bases align to TRBD2. V trimming: 6 bases; J trimming: 0 bases; junction bases outside the gene matches: 6. Germline CDR1 SGHTA, CDR2 FQGNSA. The CDR3 length is 15 residues. CDR3 protein: CASRFSGFSTDTQYF. The CDR3 DNA sequence: TGTGCCAGCAGATTTAGCGGGTTTAGCACAGATACGCAGTATTTT.

Worth noting for this clone: The germline gene is not matched at one end of the junction; a read error may be the cause. The rearrangement joins TRBV7-2 to TRBJ1-4; a possible D gene is TRBD1 (6 bases). Germline V gives CDR1 SGHTA, CDR2 FQGNSA. The CDR3 is 13 residues long. CDR3 in DNA: TGTGCCAGCAGCACACAGGGTAATGCAAAACTGTTTTTT. Translating it yields CASSTQGNAKLFF. The full variable domain, with the rest looked up from reference TRBV7-2 and TRBJ1-4, is GAGVSQSPSNKVTEKGKDVELRCDPISGHTALYWYRQSLGQGLEFLIYFQGNSAPDKSGLPSDRFSAERTGGSVSTLTIQRTQQEDSAVYLCASSTQGNAKLFFGSGTQLSVL.

The chain links TRBV5-1 to TRBJ1-2; tentatively, D is TRBD1 (5 bases). CDR3 length: 13 amino acids. V was shortened by 0 bases and J by 8 bases, with 11 bases between the two germline ends. CDR1 SGHRS and CDR2 YFSETQ come from the germline V gene. Written as DNA, the CDR3 is TGCGCCAGCAGCTTGGGCAGGGATGCCGGCTACACCTTC. This encodes CASSLGRDAGYTF.

The chain combines TRBV4-1 with TRBJ1-1; maybe TRBD1 (5 bases). Germline V gene lookup returns CDR1 MGHRA and CDR2 YSYEKL. Trimming cost V 1 base and J 4 bases, with 16 bases left between them. There are 16 residues in the CDR3. Written as DNA, the CDR3 is TGCGCCAGCAGCCAAGGGGTGGGGGGAGGCGTCACTGAAGCTTTCTTT. Its translation is CASSQGVGGGVTEAFF.

This clone was seen a handful of times. This rearrangement joins TRBV11-2 to TRBJ2-7; 7 positions match TRBD1. The V segment lost 1 base and the J segment 6 bases; nucleotides outside the gene matches: 6. This CDR3 spans 14 amino acids. Germline CDR1 is SGHAT and CDR2 is FQNNGV. CDR3 coding DNA: TGTGCCAGCAGCTTAGTCCCACAGGGGAGCGAGCAGTACTTC. It specifies CASSLVPQGSEQYF.

The rearrangement links TRBV23-1 to TRBJ2-7, with 9 positions matching TRBD1. TRBV23-1 is an open reading frame whose function is uncertain. With 4 bases clipped from V and 2 bases from J, the junction kept 3 bases outside the gene matches. This CDR3 is built from 14 residues. The CDR3 sequence: CASSPRDRAYEQYF. The CDR3 DNA reads TGCGCCAGCAGTCCCCGGGACAGGGCCTACGAGCAGTACTTC.

This sequence joins TRBV4-2 and TRBJ2-7, with no clear D. Between the trimmed V and J ends, which lost 0 bases and 1 base, there was a span of 10 bases. Germline CDR1 LGHNA, CDR2 YNFKEQ. This CDR3 has 15 residues. CDR3 region: CASSQDYYQSYEQYF. In DNA form, the CDR3 reads TGTGCCAGCAGCCAAGATTACTACCAGTCCTACGAGCAGTACTTC.

This rearrangement joins TRBV7-9 to TRBJ2-3; unclear D gene. Germline V gene sequence: CDR1 SEHNR, CDR2 FQNEAQ (reference sequence). Between the trimmed V and J ends, which lost 0 bases and 5 bases, there was a span of 9 bases. The CDR3 sequence is 14 residues long. For the CDR3, the DNA is TGTGCCAGCAGCTTAGCAACAGCCAGAGATACGCAGTATTTT. Its translation is CASSLATARDTQYF.

The V call is TRBV4-3, the J call TRBJ1-4; 11 nucleotides agree with TRBD1. V trimming: 4 bases; J trimming: 6 bases; junction bases outside the gene matches: 1. The V gene's germline CDR1 is LGHNA and CDR2 YSLEER. The CDR3 is made up of 14 amino acids. CDR3 in amino acids: CASSPGQGDEKLFF. CDR3 coding DNA: TGCGCCAGCAGCCCGGGACAGGGGGATGAAAAACTGTTTTTT.

This rearrangement joins TRBV5-1 to TRBJ1-2, with a tentative D call TRBD1 (6 bases). The germline V and J ends were trimmed by 2 bases and 6 bases, with 11 bases remaining between them. The CDR3 runs to 13 residues. Germline V gene lookup returns CDR1 SGHRS and CDR2 YFSETQ. CDR3 bases: TGCGCCAGCAGCTTACAGGGAAGGGATGGCTACACCTTC. Its translation is CASSLQGRDGYTF.